This TCR beta chain was sequenced for a study of OX40 agonist ivuxolimab in advanced cancers. In the study overall: Six ivuxolimab dose levels, 0.01 to 10 mg/kg, were given intravenously every 2 weeks. Regarding the study as a whole: Expanded clones tended on average to be more numerous among CD8+ T cells than CD4+. Partial responders receiving 0.1-3.0 mg/kg showed among the lowest clonal expansion.

Measured with immunoSEQ multiplex PCR; TCRdb has only the in-frame clones, and not every one. Among approximately 74,000 clones listed, over 75% were seen once. The trim removed 6 bases at V and 5 bases at J, leaving 13 bases unmatched. Germline CDR1 is MDHEN and CDR2 is SYDVKM. CDR3 length: 16 residues. This clone was detected only once. Its specificity is not known. Autoimmune disease history or systemic immunosuppression meant exclusion. The source is an adult with an advanced solid tumor such as melanoma, head and neck, liver or kidney cancer. The chain employs TRBV28 and TRBJ2-1; TRBD1 agrees at 7 bases. The specimen comprised CD4+ or CD8+ T cells sorted from blood, sampled in a trial of the OX40 agonist ivuxolimab. CDR3 residues: CASSPPRDSHHNEQFF. CDR3 in DNA: TGTGCCAGCAGCCCCCCTAGGGACAGCCATCACAATGAGCAGTTCTTC.